What follows describes a single T cell receptor beta chain. This record belongs to a study of Tregs in tolerant kidney transplant recipients. Using immunoSEQ multiplex PCR, the repertoire was profiled, and TCRdb retains in-frame clones only, with some absent. Among roughly 66,000 clones listed, roughly 92% were seen once. Germline V gene data show CDR1 as MDHEN and CDR2 as SYDVKM. V dropped 5 bases and J dropped 2 bases, with 16 bases sitting between them. The CDR3 spans 15 residues. The receptor comes from a human donor who received a combined kidney and bone marrow transplant. The chain couples TRBV28 to TRBJ2-7; tentative D call: TRBD2 (7 bases). Sequences were derived from CD8+ T cells from blood, sampled before the transplant. Written as DNA, the CDR3 is TGTGCCAGCAGTAAGGGACAAGGGAGGGCCTACGAGCAGTACTTC. Translating gives CASSKGQGRAYEQYF. Complete variable domain (other parts from reference TRBV28 and TRBJ2-7): DVKVTQSSRYLVKRTGEKVFLECVQDMDHENMFWYRQDPGLGLRLIYFSYDVKMKEKGDIPEGYSVSREKKERFSLILESASTNQTSMYLCASSKGQGRAYEQYFGPGTRLTVT.